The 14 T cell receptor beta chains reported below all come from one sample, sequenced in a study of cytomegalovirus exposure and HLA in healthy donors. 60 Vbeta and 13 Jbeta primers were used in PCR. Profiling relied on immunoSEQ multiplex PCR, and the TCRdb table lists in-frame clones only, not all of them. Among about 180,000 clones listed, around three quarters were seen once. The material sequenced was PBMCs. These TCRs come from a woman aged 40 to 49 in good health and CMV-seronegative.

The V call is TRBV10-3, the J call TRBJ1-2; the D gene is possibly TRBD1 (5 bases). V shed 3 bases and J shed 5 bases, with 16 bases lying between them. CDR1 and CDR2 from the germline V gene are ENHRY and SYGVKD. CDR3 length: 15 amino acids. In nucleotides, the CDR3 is TGTGCCATCAGTGACGGGCAGGGTGTAGGGTATGGCTACACCTTC. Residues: CAISDGQGVGYGYTF.

The CDR3 reads CSVEGDSGRGSYEQYF. CDR3 DNA: TGCAGCGTTGAAGGCGATAGCGGGAGGGGTTCCTACGAGCAGTACTTC. V gene TRBV29-1 combines with J gene TRBJ2-7, with 11 bases fitting TRBD2. The length of the CDR3 is 16 residues. Germline CDR1 SQVTM, CDR2 ANQGSEA. After removal of 1 base from V and 1 base from J, the junction contained 6 bases not matched to a gene.

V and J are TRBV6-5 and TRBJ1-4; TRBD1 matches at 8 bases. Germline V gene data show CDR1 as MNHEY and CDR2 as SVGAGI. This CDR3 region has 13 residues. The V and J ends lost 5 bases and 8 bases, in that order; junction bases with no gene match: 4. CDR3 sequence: CASSQGAGEKLFF. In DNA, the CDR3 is TGTGCCAGCAGTCAGGGGGCTGGGGAAAAACTGTTTTTT.

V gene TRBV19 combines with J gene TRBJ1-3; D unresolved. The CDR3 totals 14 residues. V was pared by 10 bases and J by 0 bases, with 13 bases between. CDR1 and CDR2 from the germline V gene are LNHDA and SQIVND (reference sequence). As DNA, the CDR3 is TGTGCCACGACCCCAGGCAGCTCTGGAAACACCATATATTTT. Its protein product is CATTPGSSGNTIYF.

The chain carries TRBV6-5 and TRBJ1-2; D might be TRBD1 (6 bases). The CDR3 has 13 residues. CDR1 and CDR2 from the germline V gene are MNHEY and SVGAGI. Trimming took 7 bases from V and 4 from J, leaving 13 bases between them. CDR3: CASTRGQFYGYTF. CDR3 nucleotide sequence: TGTGCCAGCACGAGAGGACAGTTCTATGGCTACACCTTC.

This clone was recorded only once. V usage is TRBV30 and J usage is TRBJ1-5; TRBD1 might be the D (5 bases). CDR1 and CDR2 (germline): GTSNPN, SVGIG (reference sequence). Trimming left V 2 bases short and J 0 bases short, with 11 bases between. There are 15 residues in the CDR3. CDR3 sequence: CAWSSDSYSNQPQHF. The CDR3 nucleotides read TGTGCCTGGAGTAGTGACAGCTATAGCAATCAGCCCCAGCATTTT.

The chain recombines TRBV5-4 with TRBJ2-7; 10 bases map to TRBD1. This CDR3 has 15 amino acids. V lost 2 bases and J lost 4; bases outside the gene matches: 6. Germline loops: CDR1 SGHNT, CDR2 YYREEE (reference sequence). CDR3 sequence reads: CASSFTGTGEYEQYF. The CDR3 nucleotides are TGTGCCAGCAGCTTTACCGGGACAGGGGAATACGAGCAGTACTTC.

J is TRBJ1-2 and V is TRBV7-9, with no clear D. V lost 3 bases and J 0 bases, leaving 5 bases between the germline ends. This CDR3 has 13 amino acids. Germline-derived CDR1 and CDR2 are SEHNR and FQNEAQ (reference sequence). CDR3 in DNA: TGTGCCAGCAGCTTTTCCTCTAACTATGGCTACACCTTC. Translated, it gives CASSFSSNYGYTF.

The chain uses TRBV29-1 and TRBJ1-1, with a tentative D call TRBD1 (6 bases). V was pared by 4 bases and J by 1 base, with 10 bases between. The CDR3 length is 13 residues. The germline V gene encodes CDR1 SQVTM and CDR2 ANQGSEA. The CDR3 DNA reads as TGCAGCGTTGGAACAGGGTGGAACACTGAAGCTTTCTTT. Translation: CSVGTGWNTEAFF.

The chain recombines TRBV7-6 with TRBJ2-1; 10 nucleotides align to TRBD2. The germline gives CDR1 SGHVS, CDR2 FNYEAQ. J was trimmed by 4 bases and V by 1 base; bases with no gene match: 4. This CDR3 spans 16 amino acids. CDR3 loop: CASSLGSGGAYNEQFF. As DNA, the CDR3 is TGTGCCAGCAGCTTAGGCAGCGGGGGGGCGTACAATGAGCAGTTCTTC.

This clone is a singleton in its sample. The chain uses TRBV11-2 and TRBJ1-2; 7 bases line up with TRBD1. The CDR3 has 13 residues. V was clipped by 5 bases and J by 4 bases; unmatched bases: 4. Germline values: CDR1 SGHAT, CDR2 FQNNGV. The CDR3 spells CASSAGTVYGYTF. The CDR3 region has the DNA TGTGCCAGCAGCGCCGGGACAGTCTATGGCTACACCTTC.

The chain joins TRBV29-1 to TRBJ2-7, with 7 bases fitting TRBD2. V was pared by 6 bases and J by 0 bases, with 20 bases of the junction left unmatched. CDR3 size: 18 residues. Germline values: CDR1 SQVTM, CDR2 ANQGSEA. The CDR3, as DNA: TGCAGCGTCTTGACAGACCTCTGGCGGGAGAACTTCTCCTACGAGCAGTACTTC. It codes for CSVLTDLWRENFSYEQYF.

The CDR3 DNA reads TGTGCCAGTAGTATTGGGGGGGCATACGAGCAGTACTTC. It is translated as CASSIGGAYEQYF. The V and J genes are TRBV19 and TRBJ2-7; D is perhaps TRBD2 (7 bases). The V gene lost 3 bases and the J gene lost 4 bases, with 10 bases spanning the gap. CDR1 LNHDA and CDR2 SQIVND come from the germline V gene (reference sequence). The CDR3 runs to 13 residues.

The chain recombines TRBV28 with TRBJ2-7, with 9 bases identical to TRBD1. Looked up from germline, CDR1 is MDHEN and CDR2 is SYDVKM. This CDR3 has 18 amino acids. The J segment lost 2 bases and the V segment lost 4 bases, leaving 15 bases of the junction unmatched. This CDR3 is CASSSLALGTGFTYEQYF. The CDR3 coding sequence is TGTGCCAGCAGTTCACTCGCCCTAGGGACAGGGTTTACCTACGAGCAGTACTTC.